Described below is a single T cell receptor beta chain sequence and its context. TCRdb reprocessed the 5' RACE reads via MiXCR and lists one record per CDR3 protein. The sample has about 320,000 distinct CDR3 sequences, about 13% seen once; the top ten hold 20% to 25%. These data originate in a study of T-cell memory formation after mild COVID-19. Trimming stripped 2 bases from V and 0 bases from J, with 5 bases between. The CDR3 is 14 amino acids. Germline V gene lookup returns CDR1 MDHEN and CDR2 SYDVKM. This sequence originates from a man between 18 and 29 years old who had mild COVID-19 (a few samples of this study predate the infection). Cell type and time point are not known. Sequenced material: PBMCs or a T cell subset sorted from them (not recorded which). The V gene is TRBV28, the J gene TRBJ1-5; D remains unclear. In nucleotides, the CDR3 is TGTGCCAGCAGTTTAGGGTTTAGCAATCAGCCCCAGCATTTT. Protein: CASSLGFSNQPQHF.